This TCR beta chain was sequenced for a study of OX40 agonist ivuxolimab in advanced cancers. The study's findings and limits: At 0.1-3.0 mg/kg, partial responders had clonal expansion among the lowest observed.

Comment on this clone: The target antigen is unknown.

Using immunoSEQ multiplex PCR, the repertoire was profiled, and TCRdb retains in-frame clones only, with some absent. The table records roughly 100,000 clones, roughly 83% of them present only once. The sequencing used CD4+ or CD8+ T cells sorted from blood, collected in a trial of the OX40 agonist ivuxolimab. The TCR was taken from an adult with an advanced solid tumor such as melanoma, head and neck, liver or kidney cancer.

CDR3 sequence: CASSSLISTTSYEQYF. The CDR3 DNA reads TGTGCCAGCAGCTCCCTTATTTCAACAACCTCCTACGAGCAGTACTTC. This rearrangement joins TRBV7-9 to TRBJ2-7; D remains ambiguous. The CDR3 runs to 16 residues. Germline V gives CDR1 SEHNR, CDR2 FQNEAQ (reference sequence). V lost 4 bases and J 0 bases, leaving 16 bases between the germline ends. Looking up the rest from reference TRBV7-9 and TRBJ2-7 gives the full variable domain: DTGVSQNPRHKITKRGQNVTFRCDPISEHNRLYWYRQTLGQGPEFLTYFQNEAQLEKSRLLSDRFSAERPKGSFSTLEIQRTEQGDSAMYLCASSSLISTTSYEQYFGPGTRLTVT.